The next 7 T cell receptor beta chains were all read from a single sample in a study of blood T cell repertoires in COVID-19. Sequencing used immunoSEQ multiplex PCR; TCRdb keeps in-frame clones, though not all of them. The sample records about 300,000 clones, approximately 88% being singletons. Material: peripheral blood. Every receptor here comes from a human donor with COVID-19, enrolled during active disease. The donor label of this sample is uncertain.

The CDR3 DNA reads as TGTGCCAGCAGTGGGGGCGACCTTCTAGACGGAACCTCCTACAATGAGCAGTTCTTC. The encoded protein is CASSGGDLLDGTSYNEQFF. V and J are TRBV28 and TRBJ2-1, with D perhaps TRBD1 (6 bases). This CDR3 is 19 amino acids long. Trimming stripped 5 bases from V and 0 bases from J, with 23 bases between. Germline V gene lookup returns CDR1 MDHEN and CDR2 SYDVKM.

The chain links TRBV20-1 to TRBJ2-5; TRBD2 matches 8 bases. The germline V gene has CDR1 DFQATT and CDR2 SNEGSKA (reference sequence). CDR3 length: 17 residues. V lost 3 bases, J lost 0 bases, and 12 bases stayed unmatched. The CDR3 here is CSASRLARRAYQETQYF. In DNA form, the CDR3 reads TGCAGTGCTAGTCGACTAGCGAGAAGGGCCTACCAAGAGACCCAGTACTTC.

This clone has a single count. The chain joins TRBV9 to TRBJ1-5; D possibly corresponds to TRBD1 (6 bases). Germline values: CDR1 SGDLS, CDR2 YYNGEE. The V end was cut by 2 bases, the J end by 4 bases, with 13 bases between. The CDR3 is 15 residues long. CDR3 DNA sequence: TGTGCCAGCAGCGTGACTGACAGGATGAATCAGCCCCAGCATTTT. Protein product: CASSVTDRMNQPQHF.

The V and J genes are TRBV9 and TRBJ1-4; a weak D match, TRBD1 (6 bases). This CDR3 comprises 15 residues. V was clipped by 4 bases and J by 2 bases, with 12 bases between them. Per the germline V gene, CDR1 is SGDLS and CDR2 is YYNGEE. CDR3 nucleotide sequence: TGTGCCAGCAGCCGCCGGGACAACACTAATGAAAAACTGTTTTTT. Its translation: CASSRRDNTNEKLFF.

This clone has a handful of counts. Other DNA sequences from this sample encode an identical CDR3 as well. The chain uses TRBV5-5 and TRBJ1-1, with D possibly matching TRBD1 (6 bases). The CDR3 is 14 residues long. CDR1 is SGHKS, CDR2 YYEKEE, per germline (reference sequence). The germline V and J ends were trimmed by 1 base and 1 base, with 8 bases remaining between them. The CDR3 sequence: CASSLRDKNTEAFF. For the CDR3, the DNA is TGTGCCAGCAGCTTGAGGGACAAGAACACTGAAGCTTTCTTT.

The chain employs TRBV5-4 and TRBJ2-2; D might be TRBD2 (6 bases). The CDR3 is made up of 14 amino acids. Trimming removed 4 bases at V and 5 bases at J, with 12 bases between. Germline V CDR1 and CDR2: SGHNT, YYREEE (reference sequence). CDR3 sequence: CASSAGSLTGELFF. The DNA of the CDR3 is TGTGCCAGCAGCGCCGGGAGTCTTACCGGGGAGCTGTTTTTT.

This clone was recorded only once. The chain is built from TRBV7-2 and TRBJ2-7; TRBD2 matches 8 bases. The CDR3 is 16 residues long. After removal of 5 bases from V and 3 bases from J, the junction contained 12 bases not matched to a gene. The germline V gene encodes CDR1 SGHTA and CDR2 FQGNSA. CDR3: CASSENVWRGDYEQYF. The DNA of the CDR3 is TGTGCCAGCAGCGAGAACGTTTGGCGGGGGGACTACGAGCAGTACTTC. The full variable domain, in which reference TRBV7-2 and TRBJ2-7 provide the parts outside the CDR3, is GAGVSQSPSNKVTEKGKDVELRCDPISGHTALYWYRQSLGQGLEFLIYFQGNSAPDKSGLPSDRFSAERTGGSVSTLTIQRTQQEDSAVYLCASSENVWRGDYEQYFGPGTRLTVT.